The text below deals with one T cell receptor beta chain. Its antigen remains unidentified. J lost 5 bases, V lost 5 bases, and 9 bases had no gene match. Germline CDR1 and CDR2: SGHAT and FQNNGV. This CDR3 contains 15 residues. The data were obtained in a study of Ad26.COV2.S vaccination and SARS-CoV-2 variants. At the level of the study: Administration of Ad26.COV2.S was intramuscular, either once or twice 56 days apart. Study-level results: Higher spike-specific TCR breadth was found in vaccine recipients than in placebo recipients. Those who received vaccine or placebo ended up with similar non-spike TCR breadth.

Generated by immunoSEQ multiplex PCR, the TCRdb table keeps only in-frame clones and is missing some. The table records roughly 250,000 clones, around nine tenths of them present only once. This sample's treatment: around 19 received Ad26.COV2.S at low or high dose, single or two shots; five or six received placebo; per-sample allocation not given. All samples were drawn on day 63, counting from the first vaccine or placebo injection. This vaccine is an Ad26 vector that expresses the Wuhan-strain SARS-CoV-2 spike. This chain links TRBV11-2 with TRBJ1-1, with 9 bases fitting TRBD1. Sequenced here: peripheral blood, sampled in a trial of Ad26.COV2.S vaccine versus placebo. The clonotype originates from a person between 18 and 65 years old who received the Ad26.COV2.S COVID-19 vaccine or a placebo. Here the CDR3 reads CASSPLPGQGTEAFF. CDR3 in DNA: TGTGCCAGCAGCCCCCTACCGGGACAGGGAACTGAAGCTTTCTTT.